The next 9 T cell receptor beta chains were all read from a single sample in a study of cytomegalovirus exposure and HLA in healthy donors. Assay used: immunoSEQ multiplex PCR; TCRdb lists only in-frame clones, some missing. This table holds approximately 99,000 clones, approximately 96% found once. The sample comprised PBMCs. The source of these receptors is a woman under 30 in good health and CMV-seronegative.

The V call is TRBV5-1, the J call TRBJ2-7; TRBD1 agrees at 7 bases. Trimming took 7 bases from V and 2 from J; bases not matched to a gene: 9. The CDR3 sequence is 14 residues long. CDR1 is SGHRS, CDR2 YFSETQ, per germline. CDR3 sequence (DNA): TGCGCCAGCCATATGGGGCAGGGGGCCTACGAGCAGTACTTC. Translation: CASHMGQGAYEQYF.

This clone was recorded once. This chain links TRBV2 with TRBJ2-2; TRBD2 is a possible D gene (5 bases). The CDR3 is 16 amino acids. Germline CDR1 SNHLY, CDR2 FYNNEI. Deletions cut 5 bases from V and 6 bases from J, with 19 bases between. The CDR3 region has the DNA TGTGCCAGCAGTCGAACCCGTCCAGCGAGGGCCGGGGAGCTGTTTTTT. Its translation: CASSRTRPARAGELFF.

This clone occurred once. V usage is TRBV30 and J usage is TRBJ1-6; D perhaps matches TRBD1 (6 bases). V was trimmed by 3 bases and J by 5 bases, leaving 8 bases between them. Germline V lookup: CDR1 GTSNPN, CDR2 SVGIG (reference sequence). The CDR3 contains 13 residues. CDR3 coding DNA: TGTGCCTGGAGGGGACAAAATAATTCACCCCTCCACTTT. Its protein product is CAWRGQNNSPLHF. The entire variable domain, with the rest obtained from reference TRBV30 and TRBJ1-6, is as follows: SQTIHQWPATLVQPVGSPLSLECTVEGTSNPNLYWYRQAAGRGLQLLFYSVGIGQISSEVPQNLSASRPQDRQFILSSKKLLLSDSGFYLCAWRGQNNSPLHFGNGTRLTVT.

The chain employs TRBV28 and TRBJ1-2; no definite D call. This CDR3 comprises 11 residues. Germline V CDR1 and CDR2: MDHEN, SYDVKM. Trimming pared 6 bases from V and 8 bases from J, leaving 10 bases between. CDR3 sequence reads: CASRATRGYTF. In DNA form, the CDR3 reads TGTGCCAGCAGGGCTACTAGGGGCTACACCTTC.

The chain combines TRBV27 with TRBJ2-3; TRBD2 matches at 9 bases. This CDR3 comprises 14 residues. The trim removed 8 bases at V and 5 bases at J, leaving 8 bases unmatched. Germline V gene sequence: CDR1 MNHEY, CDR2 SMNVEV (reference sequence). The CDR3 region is CASWRLAGIDTQYF. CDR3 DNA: TGTGCCAGCTGGCGTCTAGCGGGGATAGATACGCAGTATTTT.

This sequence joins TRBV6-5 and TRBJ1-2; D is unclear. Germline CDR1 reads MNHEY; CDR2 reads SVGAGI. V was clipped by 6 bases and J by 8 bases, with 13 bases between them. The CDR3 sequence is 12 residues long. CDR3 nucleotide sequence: TGTGCCAGCAGCTCATCGGGGTTGGGCTACACCTTC. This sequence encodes CASSSSGLGYTF.

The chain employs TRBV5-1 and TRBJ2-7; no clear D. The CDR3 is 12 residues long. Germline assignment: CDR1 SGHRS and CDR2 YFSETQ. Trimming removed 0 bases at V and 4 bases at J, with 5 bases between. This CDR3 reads CASSLVPYEQYF. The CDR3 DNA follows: TGCGCCAGCAGCTTGGTCCCGTACGAGCAGTACTTC.

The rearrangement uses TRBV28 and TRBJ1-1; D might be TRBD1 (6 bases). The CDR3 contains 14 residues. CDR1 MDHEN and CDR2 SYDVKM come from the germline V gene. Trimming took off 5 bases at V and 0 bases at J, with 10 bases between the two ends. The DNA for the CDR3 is TGTGCCAGCAGTCCGTGGGGGCTGAACACTGAAGCTTTCTTT. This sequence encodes CASSPWGLNTEAFF.

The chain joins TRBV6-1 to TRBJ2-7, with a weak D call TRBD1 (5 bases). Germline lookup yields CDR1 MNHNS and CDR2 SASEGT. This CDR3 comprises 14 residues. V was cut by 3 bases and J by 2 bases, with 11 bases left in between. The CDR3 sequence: CASSDPTAPYEQYF. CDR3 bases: TGTGCCAGCAGTGACCCGACAGCACCCTACGAGCAGTACTTC.